This TCR beta chain stems from a study of shared clonotypes between healthy human individuals. TCRdb's copy holds only in-frame clones and misses some; the assay was immunoSEQ multiplex PCR. This table holds fewer than 1.8 million clones, approximately 98.5% found once. Notes on the study in general: Some clonotypes were shared by all four sorted-subset donors, while others were not shared. The non-shared ones had lower generation probabilities than the shared ones.

As for this clone: Antigen unknown.

The V segment lost 1 base and the J segment 5 bases; nucleotides outside the gene matches: 11. The CDR3 covers 18 residues. The V gene's germline CDR1 is KGHSH and CDR2 LQKENI. The clonotype originates from a man aged 25 to 40 in good health. J is TRBJ2-1 and V is TRBV18, with 10 bases matching TRBD2. Material for sequencing was naive CD4+ T cells sorted from blood. The sample's subset: CD45RA+ positively selected. The CDR3 loop is CASSPRISSGSLHNEQFF. In DNA form, the CDR3 reads TGTGCCAGCTCACCACGGATTTCTAGCGGGAGTCTCCACAATGAGCAGTTCTTC.